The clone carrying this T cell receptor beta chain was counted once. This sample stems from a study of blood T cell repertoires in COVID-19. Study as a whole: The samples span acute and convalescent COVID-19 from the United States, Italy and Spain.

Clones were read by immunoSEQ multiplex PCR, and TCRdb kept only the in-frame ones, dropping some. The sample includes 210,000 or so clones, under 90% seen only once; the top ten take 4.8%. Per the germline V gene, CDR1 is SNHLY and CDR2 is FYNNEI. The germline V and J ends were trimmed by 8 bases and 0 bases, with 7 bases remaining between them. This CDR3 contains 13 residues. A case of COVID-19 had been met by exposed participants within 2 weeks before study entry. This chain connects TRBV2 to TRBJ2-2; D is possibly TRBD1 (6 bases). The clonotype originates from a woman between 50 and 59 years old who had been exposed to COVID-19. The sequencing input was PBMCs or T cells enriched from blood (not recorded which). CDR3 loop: CASDRTNTGELFF. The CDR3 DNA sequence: TGTGCCAGCGACAGGACGAACACCGGGGAGCTGTTTTTT.